This T cell receptor beta chain was recovered during a study of T cells after posttransplantation cyclophosphamide. The study, taken as a whole, reports: Donor-recipient repertoire similarity was low at 1-2 months, rising over year one. TRB clonality was highly associated with recipient CMV seropositivity and reactivation. Skin or GI-infiltrating T cells shared few TRB sequences with blood.

CDR3 length: 22 residues. Method: immunoSEQ multiplex PCR; TCRdb's copy keeps in-frame clones and lacks some. The sample lists about 3,600 clones, about 64% seen once, with 24% in the top ten. On this clone itself: The target antigen is unknown.

The material sequenced was memory CD8+ T cells sorted from blood. This chain links TRBV12-2 with TRBJ2-6; the tabulated D call, TRBD2, remains unverified against the DNA. TRBV12-2 constitutes a pseudogene. The TCR was taken from a man over 45. DNA of the CDR3: TGTGCAAGTCGCAACTCACCCGCCGGGGACTACTGGTTGGCGGCTGGGGCCAACGTCCTGACTTTC. Encoded protein: CASRNSPAGDYWLAAGANVLTF.